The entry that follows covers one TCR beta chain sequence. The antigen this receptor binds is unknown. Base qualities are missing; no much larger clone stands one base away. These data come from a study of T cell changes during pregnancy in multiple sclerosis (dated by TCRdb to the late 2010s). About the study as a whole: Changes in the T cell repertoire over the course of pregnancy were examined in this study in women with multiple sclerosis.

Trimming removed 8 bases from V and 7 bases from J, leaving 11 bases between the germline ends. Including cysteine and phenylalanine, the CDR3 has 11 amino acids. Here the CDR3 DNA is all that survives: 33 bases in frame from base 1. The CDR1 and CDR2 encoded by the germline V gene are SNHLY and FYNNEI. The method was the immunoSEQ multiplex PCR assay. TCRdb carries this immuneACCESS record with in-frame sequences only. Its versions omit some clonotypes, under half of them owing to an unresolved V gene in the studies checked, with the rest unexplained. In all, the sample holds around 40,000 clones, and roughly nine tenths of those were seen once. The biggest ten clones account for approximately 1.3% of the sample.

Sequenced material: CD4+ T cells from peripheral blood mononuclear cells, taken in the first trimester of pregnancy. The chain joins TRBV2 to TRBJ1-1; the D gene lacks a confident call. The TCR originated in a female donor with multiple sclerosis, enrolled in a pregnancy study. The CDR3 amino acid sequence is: CASLRAIEAFF. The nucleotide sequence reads TGTGCCAGCCTGCGGGCGATTGAAGCTTTCTTT.